What follows are 2 T cell receptor beta chains derived from one specimen sequenced in a study of early T cells in non-severe SARS-CoV-2 infection. Each CDR3 protein is one row after TCRdb ran MiXCR on the 5' RACE reads. The table has some 39,000 distinct CDR3 sequences, roughly 7.3% seen once; the top ten hold 7% to 10%. The sequenced sample was whole blood. These receptors came from an adult who was a healthcare worker with PCR-confirmed SARS-CoV-2 infection or an uninfected control (not recorded which).

This clonotype was counted only a few times. At one end the junction does not follow the germline gene, possibly because of a read error. The chain joins TRBV6-2 or TRBV6-3 to TRBJ2-5; possibly TRBD1 for D (5 bases). Germline CDR1 and CDR2: MNHEY and SVGEGT. The CDR3 has 15 residues. CDR3 nucleotide sequence: TGTGGCAGCAGTTGGCCGACAGCTGCCCAAGAGACCCAGTACTTC. Residues: CGSSWPTAAQETQYF.

The chain has TRBV20-1 and TRBJ2-5; D uncertain. Germline CDR1 and CDR2: DFQATT and SNEGSKA (reference sequence). The CDR3 sequence is 12 residues long. Trimming took off 3 bases at V and 1 base at J, with 6 bases between the two ends. The CDR3 region has the DNA TGCAGTGCTAGCCCCCTCCAAGAGACCCAGTACTTC. Its translation is CSASPLQETQYF.